The sequence of this T cell receptor beta chain was determined in a study of OX40 agonist ivuxolimab in advanced cancers. Turning to the study itself: Patients with prior anti-PD-1, anti-PD-L1 or anti-CTLA-4 therapy were eligible; approximately 40% had some.

The table came from immunoSEQ multiplex PCR; TCRdb's copy has only in-frame clones and leaves some out. The table includes tens of thousands of clones, around nine tenths detected once. The CDR3 spans 14 residues. CDR1 and CDR2 (germline): MNHNY, SVGAGI (reference sequence). V lost 2 bases to trimming and J lost 6 bases, with 10 bases between them. The chain uses TRBV6-6 and TRBJ2-2; no clear D gene. This clonotype originated in an adult with an advanced solid tumor such as melanoma, head and neck, liver or kidney cancer. The sequenced sample was CD4+ or CD8+ T cells sorted from blood, obtained in a trial of the OX40 agonist ivuxolimab. The CDR3 loop reads CASSYQSKSGELFF. CDR3 coding DNA: TGTGCCAGCAGTTACCAGTCCAAGTCCGGGGAGCTGTTTTTT.